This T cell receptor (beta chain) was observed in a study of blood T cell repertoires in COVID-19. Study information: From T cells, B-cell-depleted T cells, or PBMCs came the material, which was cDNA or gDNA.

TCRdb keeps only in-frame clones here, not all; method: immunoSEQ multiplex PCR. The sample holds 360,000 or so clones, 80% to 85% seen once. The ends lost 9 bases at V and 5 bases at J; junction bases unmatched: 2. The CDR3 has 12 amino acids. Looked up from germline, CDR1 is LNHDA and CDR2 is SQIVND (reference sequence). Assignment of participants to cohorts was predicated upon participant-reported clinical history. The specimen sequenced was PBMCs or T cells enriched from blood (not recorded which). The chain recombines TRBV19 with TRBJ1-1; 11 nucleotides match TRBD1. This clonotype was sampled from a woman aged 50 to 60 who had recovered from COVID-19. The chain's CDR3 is CASWDRGTEAFF. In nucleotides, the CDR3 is TGTGCCAGCTGGGACAGGGGGACTGAAGCTTTCTTT.